Sequencing of this T cell receptor beta chain was carried out in a study of T cell clonality in common variable immunodeficiency. Overall study findings and caveats: Reportedly, TCR beta sequences from common variable immunodeficiency showed fewer deletions and N-nucleotide insertions. CVID subjects shared fewer TCRbeta clones than healthy controls did. CVID subjects had higher TCRbeta clonality than healthy controls, most marked in about a third.

The CDR3 runs to 14 residues. CDR1 is SNHLY, CDR2 FYNNEI, per germline. J gave up 7 bases and V 7 bases, and 6 bases lay outside the gene matches. Caucasian heritage predominated among both patients and controls. This clone was recorded many times. Its antigen is unknown. The read is 3 residues too short to cover the CDR3 end, so that end is filled in from the germline J gene. TCRdb's table, derived via immunoSEQ multiplex PCR, lists solely in-frame clones and lacks some. This set yields some 43,000 clones and no singletons; the top ten hold less than 2.5%. Sequences were obtained from peripheral blood mononuclear cells. The genes are TRBV2 and TRBJ1-4, with 10 bases lining up with TRBD1. The source of this sequence is a person between 18 and 75 years old in good health. The part of the CDR3 DNA that was read is TGTGCCAGCACCCCCGGGACAGGGGCTGAAAAA. This gives the protein CASTPGTGAEK. The entire CDR3 protein is CASTPGTGAEKLFF.